This T cell receptor beta chain emerged from a study of graft-versus-host responses after intestinal transplantation. Overall study context: Recipients got multivisceral, liver-intestinal, or isolated intestinal transplants. The study gave all recipients anti-thymocyte globulin induction, then tacrolimus and steroids for about 3 years. Points from the study as a whole: The authors found GvH clones in recipient marrow, some appearing first in ileum or blood. Early post-transplant HvG declines tracked with peak circulating GvH clone levels.

Method: immunoSEQ multiplex PCR; TCRdb's copy keeps in-frame clones and lacks some. The table has tens of thousands of clones, 80% to 95% seen once; the top ten hold roughly 0.31%. This CDR3 is 18 amino acids long. CDR1 is SGHRS and CDR2 is YFSETQ in the germline V gene. V shed 4 bases and J 0 bases; nucleotides not matched to a gene: 8. Details on this clone: The antigen remains undetermined.

The input for sequencing was unstimulated CD4+ T cells sorted from spleen or lymph node cells, taken before intestinal transplant. The sequence was obtained from a human donor who received an intestinal transplant. J is TRBJ2-3 and V is TRBV5-1; 13 bases map to TRBD2. CDR3 residues: CASSPGLAGRPSTDTQYF. CDR3 nucleotide sequence: TGCGCCAGCAGCCCGGGACTAGCGGGAAGGCCTAGCACAGATACGCAGTATTTT.